The T cell receptor (beta chain) under discussion was sequenced for a study of T-cell reconstitution after alpha-beta-depleted transplantation in children. Worth noting for this clonotype: Its antigen is as yet unknown. A read error may produce the germline difference seen at one junction end.

Unique molecular identifiers tagged the TCRbeta library. MiXCR, applied by TCRdb to the PCR reads, yields one record per CDR3 protein. This table holds fewer than 350,000 distinct CDR3 sequences, roughly 7.8% found once. General observations from the study: At around two months after transplant, the alpha-beta T cells were reportedly derived from several hundred expanded clones that came from non-depleted graft cells. A year had passed since transplant, and T-cell counts and diversity by then came mostly from newly produced T cells. Surviving recipient cells, namely T cells and thymic progenitors, were the source of high day-60 TCRbeta diversity in some patients.

CDR1 is SGHTA and CDR2 is FQGTGA in the germline V gene. There are 14 residues in the CDR3. Specimen: peripheral blood, collected 360 days after TCRalphabeta/CD19-depleted stem cell transplant. The clonotype comes from a female patient under 10 years old who had a stem cell transplant for Fanconi anemia, so the T cells may come from the graft donor. This sequence joins TRBV7-3 and TRBJ1-2, with a weak D call TRBD1 (6 bases). CDR3 DNA sequence: TGTGCCAGCAGCTCAACAGGGTCCCCCTATGGCTACGCCTTC. Its translation is CASSSTGSPYGYAF.